A selection of T cell receptor beta chains follows, all from one sample in a study of post-analysis software for immune sequencing data. TCRdb processed the PCR reads anew with MiXCR; each CDR3 protein has one entry. This table holds about 810,000 distinct CDR3 sequences, roughly half found once. Source material: blood. Every receptor here comes from a girl aged 10-17 years with multiple sclerosis. Each CDR3 is given with its conserved first and last residue. Each record gives: V gene, clone size, J gene, D gene, CDR3 DNA, CDR3 protein. A D gene is named only where the DNA matches it firmly. Clone size is shown for a subset of rows, as once, few, many or a class of expanded clone.

TRBV5-6	.	TRBJ1-5	.	TGTGCCAGCAGCTACGGGGGGCTCTCCAGTTCGCCCCAGCATTTT	CASSYGGLSSSPQHF
TRBV6-5	.	TRBJ2-7	.	TGTGTCAGCAGTTCCAGTCTCGGGGACCAGTACTTC	CVSSSSLGDQYF
TRBV7-9	.	TRBJ1-1	.	TGTGCCAGCAGCTCCCTCGCTGGTACTGAAGCTTTCTTT	CASSSLAGTEAFF
TRBV3-1	few	TRBJ2-7	.	TGTGCCAGCGGCGGTTTTACCTACGAGCAGTACTTC	CASGGFTYEQYF
TRBV12-3/TRBV12-4	.	TRBJ2-1	.	TGTGCCAGCACCCCGCGGGACGGTTACAATGAGCAGTTCTTC	CASTPRDGYNEQFF
TRBV6-6	few	TRBJ1-6	TRBD1	TGTGCCAGCAGTTATCGCAGGGGGAGCTCCTATAATTCACCCCTCCACTTT	CASSYRRGSSYNSPLHF
TRBV5-1	few	TRBJ1-2	.	TGCGCCAGCAGCTTCTCAACTCAAGCTAACTATGGCTACACCTTC	CASSFSTQANYGYTF
TRBV5-1	.	TRBJ2-1	.	TGCGCCAGCAGCTTGGCCGGGGGTTTGGGAGGCGAGCAGTTCTTC	CASSLAGGLGGEQFF
TRBV20-1	.	TRBJ2-1	.	TGCAGTGCTAGCAGGGGAGATGAGCAGTTCTTC	CSASRGDEQFF
TRBV12-3/TRBV12-4	.	TRBJ2-6	TRBD1	TGTGCCAGCAGATATACAGGGGCTGGGGCCAACGTCCTGACTTTC	CASRYTGAGANVLTF
TRBV20-1	.	TRBJ2-7	.	TGCAGTGCTGCGGATGGCGGGACGAGCTCCTACGAGCAGTACTTC	CSAADGGTSSYEQYF
TRBV13	.	TRBJ2-5	TRBD1	TGTGCCAGCAGCTCGGACAGGCCGAAGACCCAGTACTTC	CASSSDRPKTQYF
TRBV15	.	TRBJ2-3	TRBD2	TGTGCCACCAGCAGAGACGAAGCGGGAAGCACAGATACGCAGTATTTT	CATSRDEAGSTDTQYF
TRBV25-1	few	TRBJ1-1	.	TGTGCCAGCAGTGGACAGAAGAACACTGAAGCTTTCTTT	CASSGQKNTEAFF
TRBV6-4	.	TRBJ1-6	.	TGTGCCAGCAGTGACACGGACACTGGGGATAATTTACCCCTCCACTTT	CASSDTDTGDNLPLHF
TRBV5-1	.	TRBJ2-7	TRBD1	TGCGCCAGCAGCTGGGGGACAGGGACCTACGAGCAGTACTTC	CASSWGTGTYEQYF
TRBV7-2	.	TRBJ1-1	.	TGTGCCAGCAGCCGGGCAGGCGGTACTGAAGCTTTCTTT	CASSRAGGTEAFF
TRBV5-1	.	TRBJ2-1	.	TGCGCCAGCAGGGGGGCCCGCGATGAACAGTTCTTC	CASRGARDEQFF
TRBV20-1	.	TRBJ1-5	.	TGCAGTGCTAGTCGGGGGGCGAACAATCAGCCCCAGCATTTT	CSASRGANNQPQHF
TRBV20-1	.	TRBJ2-1	.	TGCAGTGCTAGAGATGGTCAGGGAAGGGGGAATGAGCAGTTCTTC	CSARDGQGRGNEQFF
TRBV3-1	few	TRBJ1-2	.	TGTGCCAGCAGCCCCCGACAGCAGTATGGCTACACCTTC	CASSPRQQYGYTF
TRBV3-1	.	TRBJ2-5	TRBD1	TGTGCCAGCAGCCACCTTGCACAGGGGCAAGAGACCCAGTACTTC	CASSHLAQGQETQYF
TRBV20-1	.	TRBJ1-1	.	TGCAGTGCTAGCAGGGGTTTTGCGAACACTGAAGCTTTCTTT	CSASRGFANTEAFF
TRBV7-9	few	TRBJ2-7	.	TGTGCCAGCAGCGTCAGCGTAACCTACGAGCAGTACTTC	CASSVSVTYEQYF
TRBV12-3/TRBV12-4	.	TRBJ2-1	.	TGTGCCAGCAGTTTTCCCGCGGGTCCTGCGTGGGATGAGCAGTTCTTC	CASSFPAGPAWDEQFF
TRBV20-1	.	TRBJ2-2	TRBD2	TGCAGTGCTAGCCTAGCGGGAGGGCCCGGGGAGCTGTTTTTT	CSASLAGGPGELFF
TRBV9	.	TRBJ1-1	.	TGTGCCAGCAGCGTAGACAGGGTTTCAGGTGAAGCTTTCTTT	CASSVDRVSGEAFF
TRBV29-1	.	TRBJ2-5	.	TGCAGCGTCCAAGGGGGATCCCGCCGAGAGACCCAGTACTTC	CSVQGGSRRETQYF
TRBV7-3	few	TRBJ1-1	TRBD1	TGTGCCAGCAGCCAAACACTACAGGGGAAAGCTTTCTTT	CASSQTLQGKAFF
TRBV6-5	.	TRBJ2-4	TRBD1	TGTGCCAGCGGGAGACAGGGGATGAACATTCAGTACTTC	CASGRQGMNIQYF
TRBV29-1	.	TRBJ2-7	.	TGCAGCGTTGAACAGGGCCGCTACGAGCAGTACTTC	CSVEQGRYEQYF
TRBV12-3/TRBV12-4	few	TRBJ2-3	TRBD2	TGTGCCAGCAGTTACCCGACTAGCCCTTACACAGATACGCAGTATTTT	CASSYPTSPYTDTQYF
TRBV29-1	.	TRBJ2-2	TRBD1	TGCAGCGCATCCCGGGACAGGGCAAGGAACACCGGGGAGCTATTTTTT	CSASRDRARNTGELFF
TRBV20-1	.	TRBJ2-7	TRBD2	TGCAGTGCTTCTAAAGCGGGAGCCGTTCCGTACGAGCAGTACTTC	CSASKAGAVPYEQYF
TRBV20-1	.	TRBJ2-7	.	TGCAGTGCTTACCACGAGCAGTACTTC	CSAYHEQYF
TRBV20-1	.	TRBJ1-2	.	TGCAGTGCCCGACGCGACTATGGCTACACCTTC	CSARRDYGYTF
TRBV11-2	.	TRBJ1-5	.	TGTGCCAGCAGCTTAGATAGCGGGGTCGGGCCCCAGCATTTT	CASSLDSGVGPQHF
TRBV7-8	.	TRBJ2-5	TRBD2	TGTGCCAGCAGCTTAACTAGCGACCAAGAGACCCAGTACTTC	CASSLTSDQETQYF
TRBV20-1	.	TRBJ1-1	.	TGCAGTGCTAGAGATGGGGGCAGGGCGAACACTGAAGCTTTCTTT	CSARDGGRANTEAFF
TRBV7-9	.	TRBJ2-7	TRBD1	TGTGCCAGCAGCGGGACGGACAGGTCCTCCTACGAGCAGTACTTC	CASSGTDRSSYEQYF
TRBV7-6	few	TRBJ2-7	TRBD1	TGTGCCAGCAGCTTATTGGAGAACAGGGGGAGAGGCTACGAGCAGTACTTC	CASSLLENRGRGYEQYF
TRBV29-1	few	TRBJ2-5	TRBD1	TGCAGCGTCGGACAGGGAGCTCAAGAGACCCAGTACTTC	CSVGQGAQETQYF
TRBV7-9	.	TRBJ2-3	.	TGTGCCAGCAGCCTCCGGGGGCGGGACATCTCTACAGATACGCAGTATTTT	CASSLRGRDISTDTQYF
TRBV5-1	.	TRBJ2-7	TRBD2	TGCGCCAGCAGCCGGACTAGCGGGAGGGGTAACTCCTACGAGCAGTACTTC	CASSRTSGRGNSYEQYF
TRBV10-3	few	TRBJ2-3	.	TGTGCCGTGAATGGGGGGCACATGGGAGATACGCAGTATTTT	CAVNGGHMGDTQYF
TRBV15	.	TRBJ2-3	.	TGTGCCACCAACAGAGCCCTTAAAGACGTAGATACGCAGTATTTT	CATNRALKDVDTQYF
TRBV20-1	few	TRBJ2-5	TRBD2	TGCAGTGCTAGGGTCAGCGGGAGGGGAGAGCAGTACTTC	CSARVSGRGEQYF
TRBV7-9	few	TRBJ2-7	.	TGTGCCAGCAGCTTAGGTCCGCAGGGGGGCTACGAGCAGTACTTC	CASSLGPQGGYEQYF